These 7 T cell receptor beta chains share one sample of origin, sequenced in a study of blood T cell repertoires in COVID-19. Method: immunoSEQ multiplex PCR; TCRdb's copy keeps in-frame clones and lacks some. The data hold 250,000 to 300,000 clones, with roughly 87% observed a single time. Sequencing input: peripheral blood. The receptors here all came from a woman aged 40 to 49 who had recovered from COVID-19.

The chain employs TRBV4-1 and TRBJ1-1; D is perhaps TRBD1 (5 bases). Germline CDR1 is MGHRA and CDR2 is YSYEKL. The CDR3 totals 17 residues. With 0 bases removed from V and 3 bases from J, the gap between germline ends came to 17 bases. The CDR3 bases are TGCGCCAGCAGCCAAGAGGAGGGGCTAAGGGATGACACTGAAGCTTTCTTT. Protein product: CASSQEEGLRDDTEAFF.

The chain has TRBV18 and TRBJ1-2; 8 bases match TRBD1. Germline values: CDR1 KGHSH, CDR2 LQKENI. Unmatched junction bases numbered 5, after V lost 3 bases and J lost 8 bases. CDR3 length: 13 residues. The CDR3 sequence: CASSPQGAEGYTF. In DNA, the CDR3 is TGTGCCAGCTCACCGCAGGGGGCGGAGGGCTACACCTTC.

The gene calls are TRBV6-5 and TRBJ2-1, with TRBD1 matching over 8 bases. Germline lookup yields CDR1 MNHEY and CDR2 SVGAGI. The J segment lost 5 bases and the V segment lost 8 bases, leaving 11 bases of the junction unmatched. The CDR3 spans 15 residues. For the CDR3, the DNA is TGTGCCAGCCGGAGATGGACAGGGAGTAACAATGAGCAGTTCTTC. Its translation: CASRRWTGSNNEQFF.

J is TRBJ2-5 and V is TRBV19; 11 bases map to TRBD2. CDR1 and CDR2 from the germline V gene are LNHDA and SQIVND (reference sequence). The trim removed 4 bases at V and 4 bases at J, leaving 8 bases unmatched. This CDR3 contains 16 residues. As DNA, the CDR3 is TGTGCCAGTAGTAGTAGCGGGGGGGCTTTTCCAGAGACCCAGTACTTC. This encodes CASSSSGGAFPETQYF.

The V and J genes are TRBV6-6 and TRBJ2-7, with D unresolved. The germline CDR1 and CDR2 sequences are MNHNY and SVGAGI (reference sequence). CDR3 length: 13 amino acids. The germline V and J ends were trimmed by 6 bases and 3 bases, with 12 bases remaining between them. CDR3 loop: CASSGEKYYEQYV. The CDR3 DNA reads as TGTGCCAGCAGCGGAGAGAAATACTACGAGCAGTACGTC.

V is TRBV30 and J is TRBJ1-5, with D unresolved. This CDR3 is built from 15 residues. V was shortened by 3 bases and J by 1 base, with 13 bases between the two germline ends. CDR1 GTSNPN and CDR2 SVGIG come from the germline V gene (reference sequence). The CDR3 region has the DNA TGTGCCTGGAGAAGCCCCTGGGCCAGCAATCAGCCCCAGCATTTT. The encoded protein is CAWRSPWASNQPQHF.

The rearrangement uses TRBV3-1 (or the pseudogene TRBV3-2) and TRBJ2-7; TRBD1 matches at 8 bases. CDR3 length: 14 amino acids. The J segment lost 3 bases and the V segment lost 4 bases, leaving 5 bases of the junction unmatched. CDR1 LGHDT and CDR2 YNNKEL come from the germline V gene (reference sequence). CDR3 sequence reads: CASSPGTGGYEQYF. CDR3 DNA sequence: TGTGCCAGCAGCCCCGGTACAGGGGGCTACGAGCAGTACTTC.